This is a list of T cell receptor beta chains from one sample in a study of T-cell reconstitution after alpha-beta-depleted transplantation in children. TCRdb itself ran the PCR reads through MiXCR, one entry per CDR3 protein. The sample shows around 700,000 distinct CDR3 sequences, about 12% of them seen only once. The starting material was PBMCs, obtained before TCRalphabeta/CD19-depleted stem cell transplant. The receptors originated from a girl aged 2 to 9 with congenital amegakaryocytic thrombocytopenia, due to receive a stem cell transplant. Each CDR3 is given with its conserved first and last residue. Only some rows state a clone size, as once, few, many or a class for expanded clones.

>few|TRBV25-1|TRBJ2-3
CASSEGGPADTQYF
>NA|TRBV19|TRBJ1-3
CASSISSGSSGNTIYF
>many|TRBV5-1|TRBJ1-2
CASSREAGGYGYTF
>many|TRBV7-2|TRBJ1-1
CASSFRQGTTEAFF
>NA|TRBV5-4|TRBJ2-1
CASSSGLAGGYEQFF
>NA|TRBV6-5|TRBJ2-5
CASSYQGRVETQYF
>few|TRBV7-6|TRBJ2-5
CASSLTFRATETQYF
>NA|TRBV3-1|TRBJ2-7
CASSLSPGRTYEQYF
>few|TRBV11-1|TRBJ1-1
CASSFDRRTEAFF
>few|TRBV20-1|TRBJ2-7
CSARDWGRPYEQYF
>many|TRBV7-6|TRBJ2-1
CASSFDLVAHEQFF
>many|TRBV20-1|TRBJ1-1
CSAPPQGRVTEAFF
>many|TRBV9|TRBJ2-1
CASSVEQGAWNEQFF
>many|TRBV7-2|TRBJ2-3
CASSFNLAGTGDTQYF
>few|TRBV20-1|TRBJ1-6
CSARDSSVGQLDSPLHF
>few|TRBV2|TRBJ1-2
CASSLAPRGGYGYTF
>many|TRBV12-3/TRBV12-4|TRBJ1-2
CASSYLPTNYGYTF
>many|TRBV20-1|TRBJ2-3
CSAGREGDTQYF
>few|TRBV7-3|TRBJ1-6
CASSSTGGANSPLHF
>NA|TRBV10-3|TRBJ2-7
CAIGVNYEQYF
>once|TRBV28|TRBJ1-5
CASSFVPNQPQHF
>many|TRBV4-1|TRBJ2-1
CASSQGFTYNEQFF
>many|TRBV7-3|TRBJ2-1
CASSSVNSVGEEQFF
>many|TRBV6-5|TRBJ1-6
CASSFRVLNSPLHF
>NA|TRBV7-2|TRBJ1-1
CASSLVGVRQLNTEAFF
>NA|TRBV29-1|TRBJ2-7
CSVVPGLAGESEQYF
>many|TRBV12-5|TRBJ2-3
CASGLRGPDTQYF
>many|TRBV19|TRBJ2-7
CASSIGEVYEQYF
>many|TRBV9|TRBJ2-1
CASSAEDEQFF
>few|TRBV5-5|TRBJ2-3
CASSGPAFAGGPTDTQYF
>NA|TRBV10-3|TRBJ2-2
CATASGTGELFF
>many|TRBV5-1|TRBJ2-7
CASSLAGVNYEQYF
>many|TRBV19|TRBJ2-1
CASVSDRLGGNEQFF
>many|TRBV12-3/TRBV12-4|TRBJ2-3
CASSFHREHTDTQYF
>NA|TRBV10-3|TRBJ2-3
CAIKLAASTDTQYF
>few|TRBV20-1|TRBJ2-1
CSASIGTSGYNEQFF
>many|TRBV20-1|TRBJ2-3
CSARDGANTQYF
>few|TRBV10-3|TRBJ2-1
CAIGTSGSDNEQFF
>many|TRBV5-1|TRBJ2-2
CASSPGGGNTGELFF
>many|TRBV5-1|TRBJ2-4
CASSLARTGKNIQYF
>many|TRBV5-1|TRBJ2-1
CASSSRGSYNEQFF
>NA|TRBV20-1|TRBJ2-7
CSAQRTSADWQYF
>few|TRBV14|TRBJ2-2
CASSQGDRIWSGELFF
>many|TRBV29-1|TRBJ1-1
CSVEQGLNTEAFF
>many|TRBV6-1|TRBJ2-3
CASSMTVHGTQYF
>NA|TRBV7-9|TRBJ2-2
CASKRIRNTGELFF
>many|TRBV20-1|TRBJ1-2
CSASPTFYGYTF
>few|TRBV14|TRBJ2-1
CASSQGGPRGYNEQFF
>NA|TRBV21-1|TRBJ2-1
CASSKVQVGLCNEQFF
>few|TRBV7-2|TRBJ2-7
CASSPPGLRAYEQYF
>many|TRBV5-1|TRBJ2-6
CASSTGTSGANVLTF
>many|TRBV20-1|TRBJ2-2
CSARSSGSLDTGELFF
>many|TRBV20-1|TRBJ2-7
CSATEYRQGSSYEQYF
>few|TRBV5-1|TRBJ2-5
CASSLPGDGETQYF
>many|TRBV4-1|TRBJ2-2
CASSHPAAGELFF
>NA|TRBV12-3/TRBV12-4|TRBJ1-1
CASSLDGMGTEAFF
>many|TRBV20-1|TRBJ2-3
CSPKTALSTDTQYF
>few|TRBV11-1|TRBJ2-1
CASSGQGAGNEQFF
>NA|TRBV6-1|TRBJ2-7
CASKRPGLDEQYF
>many|TRBV10-2|TRBJ2-1
CASSSSGPNEQFF